These 7 T cell receptor beta chains were all obtained from the same sample, sequenced in a study of Graves' ophthalmopathy and Graves' hyperthyroidism. TCR beta CDR3 amplification used RNA transcripts. The authors performed first-round RT-PCR with HTBI primers and then a second-round multiplex PCR. In TCRdb, the multiplex PCR reads were re-called with MiXCR into one record per CDR3 protein. The table lists approximately 500,000 distinct CDR3 sequences, under 15% of them singletons, with 8% to 10% in the top ten. Specimen: blood. These receptors all come from a woman in her 30s with Graves' ophthalmopathy.

This clonotype has ten or more counts. This sequence joins TRBV12-3 or TRBV12-4 and TRBJ1-5; no definite D call. V gave up 7 bases and J gave up 5 bases, with 12 bases separating them. There are 13 residues in the CDR3. The CDR3 here is CASTTRTDQPQHF. The CDR3, as DNA: TGTGCCAGCACCACCCGGACGGATCAGCCCCAGCATTTT.

The table lists this clonotype with many counts. The chain couples TRBV12-3 or TRBV12-4 to TRBJ2-7; either TRBD1 or TRBD2 may fit D (5 bases each). This CDR3 is 14 amino acids long. Trimming stripped 8 bases from V and 2 bases from J, with 16 bases between. The CDR3, as DNA: TGTGCCAGCTCCTCCCCGAGGGGAGCCTACGAGCAGTACTTC. Protein product: CASSSPRGAYEQYF.

The chain is built from TRBV30 and TRBJ2-7, with TRBD1 identical over 9 bases. The CDR3 runs 14 residues. The ends lost 3 bases at V and 2 bases at J; junction bases unmatched: 5. CDR1 is GTSNPN and CDR2 is SVGIG in the germline V gene (reference sequence). CDR3: CAWSEDRGAYEQYF. The DNA for the CDR3 is TGTGCCTGGAGCGAGGACAGGGGCGCCTACGAGCAGTACTTC.

This clonotype appeared many times. The chain uses TRBV12-3 or TRBV12-4 and TRBJ1-1; the D gene is possibly TRBD1 (5 bases). The CDR3 is 13 amino acids. Trimming stripped 3 bases from V and 4 bases from J, with 9 bases between. The CDR3 sequence is CASSLTALTEAFF. CDR3 DNA sequence: TGTGCCAGCAGTTTGACAGCCCTCACTGAAGCTTTCTTT.

This clonotype appeared many times. J is TRBJ2-7 and V is TRBV10-3; D is ambiguous. Trimming left V 3 bases short and J 2 bases short, with 11 bases between. This CDR3 comprises 14 residues. Germline loops: CDR1 ENHRY, CDR2 SYGVKD. CDR3: CAISDFNSAYEQYF. The CDR3 DNA sequence: TGTGCCATCAGTGATTTCAACAGCGCCTACGAGCAGTACTTC.

This clonotype was seen at least ten times. The V gene is TRBV20-1, the J gene TRBJ1-6; TRBD1 agrees at 9 bases. Germline assignment: CDR1 DFQATT and CDR2 SNEGSKA (reference sequence). The J segment lost 7 bases and the V segment lost 3 bases, leaving 4 bases of the junction unmatched. The CDR3 has 14 residues. CDR3 coding DNA: TGCAGTGCTAGGAGGACAGGGGCCAATTCACCCCTCCACTTT. Its protein product is CSARRTGANSPLHF.

This clonotype was seen many times. The J gene is TRBJ2-7, the V gene TRBV6-2 or TRBV6-3; D perhaps matches TRBD2 (6 bases). CDR1 and CDR2 (germline): MNHEY, SVGEGT. CDR3 length equals 18 residues. Trimming removed 0 bases from V and 0 bases from J, with 18 bases in between. CDR3 loop: CASSYSPSGSGNSYEQYF. DNA of the CDR3: TGTGCCAGCAGTTACTCCCCCTCGGGTAGCGGTAACTCCTACGAGCAGTACTTC.